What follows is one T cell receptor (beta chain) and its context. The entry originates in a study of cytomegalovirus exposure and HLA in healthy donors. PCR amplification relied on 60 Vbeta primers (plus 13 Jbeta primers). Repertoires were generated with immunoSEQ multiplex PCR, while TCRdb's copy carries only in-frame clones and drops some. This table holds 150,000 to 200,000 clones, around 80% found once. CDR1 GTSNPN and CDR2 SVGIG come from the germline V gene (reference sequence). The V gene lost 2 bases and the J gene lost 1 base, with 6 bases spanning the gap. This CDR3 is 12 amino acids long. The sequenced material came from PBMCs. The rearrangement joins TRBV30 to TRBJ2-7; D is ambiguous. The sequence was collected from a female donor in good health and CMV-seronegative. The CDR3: CAWSLASYEQYF. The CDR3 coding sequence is TGTGCCTGGAGTCTCGCGTCCTACGAGCAGTACTTC.